The clone carrying this T cell receptor beta chain was found many times. The antigen is undetermined. PBMCs stemmed from more than 9.5 ml of fresh peripheral blood. This entry comes from a study of Graves' ophthalmopathy and Graves' hyperthyroidism. Transcripts of RNA were the source for amplifying TCR beta CDR3 regions. HTBI primers were employed in first-round RT-PCR, then a second-round multiplex PCR followed. TCRdb called the multiplex PCR reads again in MiXCR, with one record for every CDR3 protein. The top ten hold around 3% of the sample, which has some 410,000 distinct CDR3 sequences, under 25% seen once. Findings of the study overall: Most expanded clonotypes in thyroid above 0.001 frequency also showed up in blood.

The V and J ends lost 6 bases and 6 bases respectively, with 24 bases between them. The CDR3 covers 16 residues. Germline V gene lookup returns CDR1 SNHLY and CDR2 FYNNEI. The clonotype originates from a woman younger than 35 with stable Graves' hyperthyroidism. The chain carries TRBV2 and TRBJ2-7, with D perhaps TRBD1 or TRBD2 (6 bases each). The source material was peripheral blood. Here the CDR3 DNA reads TGTGCCAGCAGGAGGAGGGGGGACAAGGTATTCGGCGAGCAGTACTTC. Its translation is CASRRRGDKVFGEQYF. Filled out from reference TRBV2 and TRBJ2-7, the complete variable domain reads EPEVTQTPSHQVTQMGQEVILRCVPISNHLYFYWYRQILGQKVEFLVSFYNNEISEKSEIFDDQFSVERPDGSNFTLKIRSTKLEDSAMYFCASRRRGDKVFGEQYFGPGTRLTVT.